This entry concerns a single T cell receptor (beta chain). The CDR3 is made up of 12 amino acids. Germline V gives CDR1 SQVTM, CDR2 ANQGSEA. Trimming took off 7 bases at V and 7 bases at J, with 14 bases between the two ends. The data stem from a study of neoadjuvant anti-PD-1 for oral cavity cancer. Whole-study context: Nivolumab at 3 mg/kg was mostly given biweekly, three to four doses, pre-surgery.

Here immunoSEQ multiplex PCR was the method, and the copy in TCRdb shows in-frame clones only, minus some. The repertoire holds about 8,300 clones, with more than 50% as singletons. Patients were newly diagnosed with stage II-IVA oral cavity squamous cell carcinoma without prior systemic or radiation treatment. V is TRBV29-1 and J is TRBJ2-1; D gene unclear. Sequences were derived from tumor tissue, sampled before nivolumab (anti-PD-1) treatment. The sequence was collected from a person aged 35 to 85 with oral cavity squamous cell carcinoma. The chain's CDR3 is CSADRLMNEQFF. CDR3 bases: TGCAGCGCGGACCGTTTAATGAATGAGCAGTTCTTC.